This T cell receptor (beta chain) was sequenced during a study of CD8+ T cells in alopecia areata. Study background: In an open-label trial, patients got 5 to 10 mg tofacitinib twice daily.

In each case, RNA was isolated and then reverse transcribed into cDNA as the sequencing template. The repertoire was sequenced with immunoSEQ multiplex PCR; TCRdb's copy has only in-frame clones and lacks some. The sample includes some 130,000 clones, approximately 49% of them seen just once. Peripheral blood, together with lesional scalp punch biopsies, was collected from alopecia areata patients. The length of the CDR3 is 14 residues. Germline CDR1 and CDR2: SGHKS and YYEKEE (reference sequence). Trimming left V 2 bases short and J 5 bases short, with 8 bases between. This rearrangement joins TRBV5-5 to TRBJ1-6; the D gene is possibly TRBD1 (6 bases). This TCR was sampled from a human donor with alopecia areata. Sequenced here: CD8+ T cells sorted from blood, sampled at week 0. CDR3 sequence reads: CASSLQGNNSPLHF. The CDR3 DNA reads TGTGCCAGCAGCTTACAGGGAAATAATTCACCCCTCCACTTT.